Detailed here is one T cell receptor beta chain. This CDR3 contains 16 residues. Per the germline V gene, CDR1 is SEHNR and CDR2 is FQNEAQ (reference sequence). The trim removed 1 base at V and 3 bases at J, leaving 6 bases unmatched. Researchers ran the PCR with 60 Vbeta and 13 Jbeta primers. As handled by the study authors: The authors later counted roughly 77 million unique TCR beta chains, roughly 10 million of them shared. Assay: immunoSEQ multiplex PCR; the TCRdb copy retains only in-frame clones and omits some. D and trimming were read from the DNA, whereas the V and J calls and clone size are those reported in that table. There are about 140,000 clones in the sample; roughly 86% occur only once, and about 3.2% lies in the top ten. This sample is drawn from a study of cytomegalovirus exposure and HLA in healthy donors.

Sequenced: PBMCs. This sequence joins TRBV7-9 and TRBJ1-5; 7 nucleotides align to TRBD1. The clonotype was recovered from a man aged 18 to 30 in good health and CMV-seropositive. The CDR3 loop is CASSLGAGGLNQPQHF. The CDR3 DNA reads TGTGCCAGCAGCTTAGGGGCAGGGGGTCTCAATCAGCCCCAGCATTTT. The variable domain in full, completed from reference TRBV7-9 and TRBJ1-5, reads DTGVSQNPRHKITKRGQNVTFRCDPISEHNRLYWYRQTLGQGPEFLTYFQNEAQLEKSRLLSDRFSAERPKGSFSTLEIQRTEQGDSAMYLCASSLGAGGLNQPQHFGDGTRLSIL.